The rows below give T cell receptor beta chains drawn from one sample of a study of low-dose radiotherapy and immunotherapy resistance in tumors. TCRdb ran MiXCR on the reads and lists one entry per CDR3 protein. The table records roughly 100,000 distinct CDR3 sequences, about 20% of them present only once. Sequencing was performed on PBMCs, taken after low-dose radiotherapy plus immunotherapy. Receptor source: a male donor with prostate cancer. Each CDR3 is given with its conserved first and last residue. The D gene is left open where the match is weak. The size of a clone is reported for some rows only, either as once, few or many, or as a class for expanded clones.

clone_size	v_call	d_call	j_call	cdr3_aa	cdr3_nt
many	TRBV2	.	TRBJ2-3	CASSEYLGGTDTQYF	TGTGCCAGCAGTGAATACCTAGGGGGTACAGATACGCAGTATTTT
many	TRBV5-1	TRBD1	TRBJ1-4	CASTHLPGGVTNEKLFF	TGCGCCAGCACCCACCTCCCAGGGGGGGTGACTAATGAAAAACTGTTTTTT
many	TRBV10-3	TRBD2	TRBJ2-1	CAISEQTSGGDEQFF	TGTGCCATCAGTGAGCAGACTAGCGGGGGGGATGAGCAGTTCTTC
many	TRBV19	.	TRBJ2-1	CASTDKVSSYNEQFF	TGTGCCAGTACCGATAAGGTGAGCTCCTACAATGAGCAGTTCTTC
many	TRBV12-3/TRBV12-4	TRBD1	TRBJ2-7	CASTKDRWTYEQYF	TGTGCCAGCACCAAGGACAGGTGGACCTACGAGCAGTACTTC
many	TRBV16	TRBD1	TRBJ2-7	CASSRQYGQGEYF	TGTGCCAGCAGCCGACAGTACGGCCAGGGGGAGTACTTC
many	TRBV10-3	TRBD2	TRBJ2-6	CAISFPPGGTGANVLTF	TGTGCCATCAGTTTCCCCCCGGGGGGAACTGGGGCCAACGTCCTGACTTTC
many	TRBV5-1	.	TRBJ2-7	CASTAGGQRVYEQYF	TGCGCCAGCACCGCCGGGGGACAGAGAGTGTACGAGCAGTACTTC
many	TRBV7-2	TRBD2	TRBJ2-2	CASSSRLAGSDTGELFF	TGTGCCAGCAGCTCCCGACTAGCGGGGTCCGACACCGGGGAGCTGTTTTTT
many	TRBV7-9	TRBD2	TRBJ2-1	CASSYPGLVPHEQFF	TGTGCCAGCAGCTACCCCGGACTAGTCCCCCATGAGCAGTTCTTC
many	TRBV10-2	TRBD2	TRBJ2-1	CASSESQRGGLDEQFF	TGCGCCAGCAGTGAGTCTCAGCGGGGGGGTCTGGATGAGCAGTTCTTC
many	TRBV18	TRBD1	TRBJ2-2	CASSPPGQTFANTGELFF	TGTGCCAGCTCACCTCCGGGACAGACGTTCGCGAACACCGGGGAGCTGTTTTTT
many	TRBV9	.	TRBJ2-2	CASSEVEGGELFF	TGTGCCAGCAGCGAAGTAGAGGGCGGGGAGCTGTTTTTT
many	TRBV3-1	.	TRBJ2-4	CASSQTVGGPDKNIQYF	TGTGCCAGCAGCCAAACGGTAGGCGGACCCGACAAAAACATTCAGTACTTC
many	TRBV2	TRBD2	TRBJ2-2	CASSRLAGNTGELFF	TGTGCCAGCAGTCGACTAGCTGGAAACACCGGGGAGCTGTTTTTT
.	TRBV30	TRBD2	TRBJ2-1	CAWSPTASGVWFF	TGTGCCTGGAGCCCCACGGCTAGCGGGGTTTGGTTCTTC
many	TRBV20-1	.	TRBJ2-7	CSASRVYEQYF	TGCAGTGCTAGTCGGGTCTACGAGCAGTACTTC
many	TRBV12-3/TRBV12-4	TRBD2	TRBJ2-1	CASSRLAGVNEQFF	TGTGCCAGCAGCCGATTAGCGGGGGTCAATGAGCAGTTCTTC
few	TRBV20-1	.	TRBJ2-5	CSATDPMGETQYF	TGCAGTGCCACCGACCCCATGGGGGAGACCCAGTACTTC
many	TRBV30	.	TRBJ2-2	CAWSHGELFF	TGTGCCTGGAGTCACGGGGAGCTGTTTTTT
many	TRBV5-4	.	TRBJ2-5	CASAPEGGPGETQYF	TGTGCCAGCGCCCCCGAGGGGGGCCCCGGGGAGACCCAGTACTTC
many	TRBV20-1	TRBD2	TRBJ2-5	CSAPWVASGGVLQETQYF	TGCAGTGCCCCGTGGGTGGCTAGCGGGGGGGTGTTACAAGAGACCCAGTACTTC
few	TRBV2	.	TRBJ2-7	CARGLDEQYF	TGTGCCAGAGGATTAGACGAGCAGTACTTC
few	TRBV6-6	TRBD1	TRBJ2-7	CASSYDTGQGYEQYF	TGTGCCAGCAGTTACGACACGGGACAGGGTTACGAGCAGTACTTC
many	TRBV14	.	TRBJ2-6	CATGQGANVLTF	TGTGCCACCGGACAAGGGGCCAACGTCCTGACTTTC
once	TRBV29-1	TRBD1	TRBJ2-3	CSVAGTGGHTQYF	TGCAGCGTAGCCGGGACAGGGGGTCATACGCAGTATTTT
many	TRBV19	.	TRBJ1-5	CASSGPSWQPQHF	TGTGCCAGTAGCGGGCCCAGCTGGCAGCCCCAGCATTTT
few	TRBV7-2	.	TRBJ2-1	CASFLLSGGFVGQFF	TGTGCCAGCTTTCTGCTTTCCGGGGGCTTTGTAGGGCAGTTCTTC
many	TRBV5-1	.	TRBJ2-3	CASSLVGRGRTDTQYF	TGCGCCAGCAGCTTGGTCGGTCGGGGGCGCACAGATACGCAGTATTTT
many	TRBV2	.	TRBJ2-5	CASSTVAQETQYF	TGTGCCAGCAGCACAGTAGCCCAAGAGACCCAGTACTTC
many	TRBV5-1	.	TRBJ2-5	CASSLVPSGGPQETQYF	TGCGCCAGCAGCTTGGTCCCGAGCGGCGGTCCCCAAGAGACCCAGTACTTC
medium-sized	TRBV7-2	.	TRBJ2-5	CASSLWAAQETQYF	TGTGCCAGCAGCTTATGGGCGGCTCAAGAGACCCAGTACTTC
.	TRBV2	.	TRBJ2-1	CASSANRGRGTYNEQFF	TGTGCCAGCAGTGCCAACAGGGGACGGGGGACATACAATGAGCAGTTCTTC
few	TRBV2	.	TRBJ2-1	CASSVRQQSNEQFF	TGTGCCAGCAGTGTAAGACAACAGTCCAATGAGCAGTTCTTC
many	TRBV7-6	.	TRBJ2-7	CASSFHRDYEQYF	TGTGCCAGCAGCTTCCACAGGGACTACGAGCAGTACTTC
.	TRBV19	.	TRBJ1-1	CASSPDVWGTEAFF	TGTGCCAGTAGTCCCGACGTGTGGGGGACTGAAGCTTTCTTT
once	TRBV11-2	.	TRBJ2-3	CASSLGRGGGTDTQYF	TGTGCCAGCAGCTTAGGCAGAGGGGGGGGAACAGATACGCAGTATTTT
few	TRBV3-1	TRBD1	TRBJ1-6	CASSLGTDGRSPLHF	TGTGCCAGCAGCCTAGGGACAGATGGAAGGTCACCCCTCCACTTT
many	TRBV6-5	.	TRBJ1-4	CASSYGTGGGEKLFF	TGTGCCAGCAGTTATGGTACGGGAGGCGGCGAAAAACTGTTTTTT
many	TRBV6-1	TRBD1	TRBJ2-7	CASSEEGTGVPVEYF	TGTGCCAGCAGTGAAGAAGGGACAGGGGTGCCCGTGGAGTACTTC
once	TRBV7-3	TRBD2	TRBJ2-1	CASSFSGGASNEQFF	TGTGCCAGCAGCTTTAGCGGGGGGGCCAGCAATGAGCAGTTCTTC
many	TRBV2	.	TRBJ2-2	CASSERGIGELFF	TGTGCCAGCAGTGAGAGAGGTATCGGGGAGCTGTTTTTT
.	TRBV5-5	.	TRBJ1-5	CASSLGREQGNQPQHF	TGTGCCAGCAGCTTGGGACGGGAGCAGGGCAATCAGCCCCAGCATTTT
many	TRBV20-1	TRBD1	TRBJ1-5	CSARPDRGQSNQPQHF	TGCAGTGCTAGACCCGACAGGGGGCAGAGCAATCAGCCCCAGCATTTT
many	TRBV19	.	TRBJ2-1	CASTLSGRGYNEQFF	TGTGCCAGTACCCTCTCGGGCAGGGGCTACAATGAGCAGTTCTTC
many	TRBV3-1	TRBD2	TRBJ2-3	CASSQHPSGGTDTQYF	TGTGCCAGCAGCCAACACCCTAGCGGGGGTACAGATACGCAGTATTTT
many	TRBV5-1	.	TRBJ2-5	CASSFQETQYF	TGTGCCAGCAGCTTCCAAGAGACCCAGTACTTC
.	TRBV7-3	TRBD2	TRBJ2-3	CASSLSPSGSRDTQYF	TGTGCCAGCAGCTTAAGTCCCAGCGGGAGCAGGGATACGCAGTATTTT
many	TRBV29-1	TRBD2	TRBJ2-1	CSVPTTSGGNNEQFF	TGCAGCGTTCCCACCACTAGCGGGGGGAACAATGAGCAGTTCTTC
many	TRBV20-1	TRBD2	TRBJ2-7	CSARGDVSGGLYEQYF	TGCAGTGCTAGGGGAGACGTTAGCGGGGGGCTCTACGAGCAGTACTTC
many	TRBV15	.	TRBJ2-3	CATSSSSGGPTDTQYF	TGTGCCACCAGCTCCTCGTCGGGGGGCCCCACAGATACGCAGTATTTT
many	TRBV11-2	TRBD2	TRBJ2-7	CASSLTAGGLSSYEQYF	TGTGCCAGCAGCTTAACGGCGGGGGGCCTTAGCTCCTACGAGCAGTACTTC